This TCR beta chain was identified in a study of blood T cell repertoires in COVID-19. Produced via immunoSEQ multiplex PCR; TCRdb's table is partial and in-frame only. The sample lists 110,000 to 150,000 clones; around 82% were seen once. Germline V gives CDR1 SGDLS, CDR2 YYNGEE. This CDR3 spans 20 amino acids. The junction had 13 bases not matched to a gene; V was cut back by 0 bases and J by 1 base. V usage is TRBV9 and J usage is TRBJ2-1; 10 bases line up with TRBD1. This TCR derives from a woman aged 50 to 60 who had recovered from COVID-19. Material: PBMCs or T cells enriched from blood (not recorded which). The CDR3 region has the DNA TGTGCCAGCAGCGTAGGGGGCGGGACAGGGGCGCTAACGTCCTACAATGAGCAGTTCTTC. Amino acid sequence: CASSVGGGTGALTSYNEQFF.